The clone carrying this T cell receptor (beta chain) was counted only a few times. Antigen specificity is unknown. Trimming at V came to 8 bases and at J to 0 bases, leaving 16 bases not matched to a gene. Germline V CDR1 and CDR2: LGHNA, YNFKEQ. This CDR3 spans 19 amino acids. The data were obtained in a study of blood T cells in healthy people across ages. Study-level points and caveats: CMV status of donors was not determined, possibly confounding expanded clonotype changes.

PCR was performed a second time for roughly 6 to 12 cycles using a sample-barcoded 5' primer and a J-beta primer mix. In TCRdb, the 5' RACE reads were re-called with MiXCR into one record per CDR3 protein. This sample yields roughly 860,000 distinct CDR3 sequences, of which 60% to 80% are seen a single time; 28% belongs to the top ten. Healthy Caucasian individuals from Russia aged roughly 6 to 100 served as donors. PBMCs were isolated at a quantity of at least 6 million per sample. Material for sequencing was blood. V and J are TRBV4-2 and TRBJ1-1; 12 positions match TRBD1. The TCR originated in a man in his thirties or forties in good health. The CDR3 sequence is CASLLGTGGAPLMNTEAFF. The DNA of the CDR3 is TGTGCCAGCTTGCTGGGGACAGGGGGCGCGCCACTTATGAACACTGAAGCTTTCTTT.